The text below deals with one T cell receptor (beta chain). This may arise from a read error, as a much more abundant clone is one base away. TCRdb processed the 5' RACE reads anew with MiXCR; each CDR3 protein has one entry. The sample contains about 240,000 distinct CDR3 sequences, approximately 9% of which appear only once. The CDR3 extends over 13 amino acids. Looked up from germline, CDR1 is SGHRS and CDR2 is YFSETQ. The data were obtained in a study of CD8 T cells in ankylosing spondylitis. The rearrangement joins TRBV5-1 to TRBJ2-7; 7 bases match TRBD1. Sequences were obtained from blood, either unsorted or a sorted T cell fraction (not recorded which). The TCR comes from a male donor with ankylosing spondylitis or in good health (not recorded which). The CDR3 DNA follows: TGCGCCAGCAGCCTGGGACAGAACTACGCGCAGTACTTC. It encodes CASSLGQNYAQYF.